This T cell receptor beta chain was captured by sequencing in a study of PD-1 blockade in classical Hodgkin lymphoma. As concerns this clone: Its antigen is unidentified.

Germline-derived CDR1 and CDR2 are SNHLY and FYNNEI. The CDR3 is 11 amino acids. Trimming removed 6 bases at V and 3 bases at J, with 5 bases between. Some clones are missing from TCRdb's copy, which holds only in-frame ones; the method was immunoSEQ multiplex PCR. The sample shows 14,000 to 15,000 clones, around 90% of them seen only once. Time point given: newly diagnosed, previously untreated cHL patient sample. The study isolated CD8+ T cells from thawed PBMCs by magnetic negative selection. Untreated, newly diagnosed classical Hodgkin lymphoma PBMCs were comparators. Whole-study results and caveats: No one has yet defined what causes the repertoire differences, which may be disease activity or prior therapy. When set against healthy donors, newly diagnosed patients were reported to show lower baseline TCR diversity.

Material: CD8+ T cells from blood. The TCR was taken from a human donor with classical Hodgkin lymphoma. This chain links TRBV2 with TRBJ2-5; D is undetermined. The CDR3 bases are TGTGCCAGCAGAACAGAAGAGACCCAGTACTTC. Translated: CASRTEETQYF.